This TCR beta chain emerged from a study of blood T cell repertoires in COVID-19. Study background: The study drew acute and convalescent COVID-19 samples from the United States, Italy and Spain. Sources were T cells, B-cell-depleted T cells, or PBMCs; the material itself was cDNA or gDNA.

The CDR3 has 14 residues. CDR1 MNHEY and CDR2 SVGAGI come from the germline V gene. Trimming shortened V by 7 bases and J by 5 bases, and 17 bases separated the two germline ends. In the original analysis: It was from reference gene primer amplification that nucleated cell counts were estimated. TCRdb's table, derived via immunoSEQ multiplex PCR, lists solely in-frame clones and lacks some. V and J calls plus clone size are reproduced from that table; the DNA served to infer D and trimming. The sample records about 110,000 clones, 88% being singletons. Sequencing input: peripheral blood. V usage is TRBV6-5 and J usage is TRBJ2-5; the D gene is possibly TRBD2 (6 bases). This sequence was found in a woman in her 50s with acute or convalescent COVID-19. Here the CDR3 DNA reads TGTGCCAGCACGGTGGGCAGCGCGGGGGAGACCCAGTACTTC. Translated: CASTVGSAGETQYF.